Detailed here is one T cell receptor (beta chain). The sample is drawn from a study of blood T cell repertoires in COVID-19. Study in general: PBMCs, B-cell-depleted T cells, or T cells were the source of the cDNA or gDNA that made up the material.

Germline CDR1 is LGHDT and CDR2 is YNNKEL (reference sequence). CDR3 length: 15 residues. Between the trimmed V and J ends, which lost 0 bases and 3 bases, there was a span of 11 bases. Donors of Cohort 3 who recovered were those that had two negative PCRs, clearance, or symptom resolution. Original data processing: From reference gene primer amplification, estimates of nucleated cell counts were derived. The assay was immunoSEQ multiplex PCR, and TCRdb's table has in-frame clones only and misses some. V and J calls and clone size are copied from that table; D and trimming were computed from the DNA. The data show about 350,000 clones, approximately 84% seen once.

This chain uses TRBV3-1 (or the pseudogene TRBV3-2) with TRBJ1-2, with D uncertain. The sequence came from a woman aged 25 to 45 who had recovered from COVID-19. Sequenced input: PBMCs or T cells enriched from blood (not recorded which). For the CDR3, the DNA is TGTGCCAGCAGCCAAGATTGGGAGTTAGACTATGGCTACACCTTC. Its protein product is CASSQDWELDYGYTF.